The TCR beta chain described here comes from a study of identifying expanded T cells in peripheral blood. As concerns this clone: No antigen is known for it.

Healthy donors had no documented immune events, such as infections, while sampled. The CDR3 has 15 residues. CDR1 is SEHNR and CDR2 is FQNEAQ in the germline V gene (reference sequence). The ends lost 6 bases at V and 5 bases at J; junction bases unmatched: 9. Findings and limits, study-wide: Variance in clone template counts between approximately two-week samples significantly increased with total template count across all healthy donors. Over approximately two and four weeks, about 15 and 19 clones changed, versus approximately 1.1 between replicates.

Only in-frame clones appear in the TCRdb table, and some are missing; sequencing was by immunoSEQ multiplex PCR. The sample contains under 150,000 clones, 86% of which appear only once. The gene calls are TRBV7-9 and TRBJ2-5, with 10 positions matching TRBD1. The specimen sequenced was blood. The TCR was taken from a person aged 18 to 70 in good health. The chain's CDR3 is CASSLDRGFKETQYF. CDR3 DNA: TGTGCCAGCAGTTTGGACAGGGGGTTTAAGGAGACCCAGTACTTC.